This passage covers 8 T cell receptor beta chains from one sample sequenced in a study of control samples from healthy donors and cancer patients. Only in-frame clones appear in the TCRdb table, and some are missing; sequencing was by immunoSEQ multiplex PCR. The table lists around 80,000 clones, around nine tenths of them singletons, with less than 6% in the top ten. Sequencing input: blood. These receptors were taken from a man aged 50 or older in good health.

The chain recombines TRBV27 with TRBJ2-1, with a weak D call TRBD1 (5 bases). CDR3 size: 18 residues. Germline CDR1 MNHEY, CDR2 SMNVEV (reference sequence). Trimming cost V 5 bases and J 0 bases, with 20 bases left between them. The CDR3 region is CASSPIPDTARSYNEQFF. The CDR3 coding sequence is TGTGCCAGCAGTCCTATCCCGGACACCGCCCGCTCCTACAATGAGCAGTTCTTC.

The V and J genes are TRBV5-6 and TRBJ1-2; no clear D gene. V was trimmed by 0 bases and J by 4 bases, leaving 13 bases between them. Germline CDR1 is SGHDT and CDR2 is YYEEEE. The length of the CDR3 is 15 residues. The CDR3 region is CASSLAGVMGYGYTF. The CDR3 DNA sequence: TGTGCCAGCAGCTTGGCCGGGGTTATGGGCTATGGCTACACCTTC.

This clone has just a few counts. The V call is TRBV7-9, the J call TRBJ1-1; TRBD1 matches at 7 bases. This CDR3 contains 14 residues. With V trimmed by 4 bases and J by 4 bases, 6 bases remained unmatched. In germline, CDR1 is SEHNR, CDR2 FQNEAQ (reference sequence). The CDR3 protein is CASSSTGAGTEAFF. CDR3 DNA sequence: TGTGCCAGCAGCTCTACAGGGGCGGGCACTGAAGCTTTCTTT.

V gene TRBV5-4 combines with J gene TRBJ2-7; 7 nucleotides line up with TRBD2. The V segment lost 1 base and the J segment 1 base; nucleotides outside the gene matches: 5. Per germline, CDR1 SGHNT and CDR2 YYREEE (reference sequence). This CDR3 spans 15 amino acids. In DNA, the CDR3 is TGTGCCAGCAGCTTGCCGGGACTATCTTCCTACGAGCAGTACTTC. Translation gives CASSLPGLSSYEQYF.

The sample holds a few counts of this clone. This same CDR3 is encoded by further DNA sequences in the sample. CDR3 sequence: CASSLRQPNSPLHF. The CDR3 nucleotides read TGTGCCAGTAGTCTAAGACAGCCTAACTCACCCCTCCACTTT. This sequence joins TRBV19 and TRBJ1-6; the D gene is possibly TRBD1 (5 bases). The length of the CDR3 is 14 residues. Germline V gene sequence: CDR1 LNHDA, CDR2 SQIVND (reference sequence). The germline V and J ends were trimmed by 5 bases and 10 bases, with 15 bases remaining between them.

CDR3 nucleotides: TGCGCCAGCAGCCTCCCGGGACAGGGGGCGAATGGCTACACCTTC. Residues: CASSLPGQGANGYTF. The J gene is TRBJ1-2, the V gene TRBV5-1, with 12 bases lining up with TRBD1. The CDR3 totals 15 residues. Looked up from germline, CDR1 is SGHRS and CDR2 is YFSETQ. With V trimmed by 4 bases and J by 6 bases, 7 bases remained unmatched.

Worth noting for this clone: The same CDR3 can be traced to other DNA sequences in this sample. The J gene is TRBJ2-7, the V gene TRBV6-5, with unresolved D. CDR3 length equals 11 residues. Germline V gene data show CDR1 as MNHEY and CDR2 as SVGAGI. Between the trimmed V and J ends, which lost 6 bases and 3 bases, there was a span of 6 bases. This CDR3 is CASSLIYEQYF. The CDR3 region has the DNA TGTGCCAGCAGCCTAATCTACGAGCAGTACTTC.

The chain links TRBV20-1 to TRBJ1-2; D is unclear. Germline CDR1 reads DFQATT; CDR2 reads SNEGSKA (reference sequence). Trimming stripped 3 bases from V and 0 bases from J, with 2 bases between. The CDR3 consists of 11 residues. CDR3 sequence: CSASANYGYTF. The CDR3 bases are TGCAGTGCTAGCGCTAACTATGGCTACACCTTC.